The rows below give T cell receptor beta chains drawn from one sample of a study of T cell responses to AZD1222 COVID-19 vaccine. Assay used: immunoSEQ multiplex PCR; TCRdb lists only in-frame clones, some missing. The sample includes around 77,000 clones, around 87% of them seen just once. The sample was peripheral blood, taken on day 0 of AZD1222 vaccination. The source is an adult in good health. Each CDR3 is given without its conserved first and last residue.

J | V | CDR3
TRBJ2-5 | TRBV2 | ASSGGPRWEETQY
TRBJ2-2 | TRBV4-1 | ASSQPTGATGELF
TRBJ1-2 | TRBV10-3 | AISGQWGYT
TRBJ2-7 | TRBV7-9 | ASSLSGEMGEQY
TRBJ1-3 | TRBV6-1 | ASSEQGAGNTIY
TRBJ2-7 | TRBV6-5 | ASGAGADEQY
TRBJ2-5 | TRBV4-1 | ASSQVGTGTQY
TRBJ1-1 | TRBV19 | ASSIQGNTEAF
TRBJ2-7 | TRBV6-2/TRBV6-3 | ASSYPPGGRALTGEQY
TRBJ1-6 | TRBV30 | AWRWGFNSPLH
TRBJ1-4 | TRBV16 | ATSYNTNEKLF
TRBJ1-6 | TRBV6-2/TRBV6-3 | ASSYSVEGYSPLH
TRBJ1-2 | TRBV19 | ASFPRDRGQANYGYT
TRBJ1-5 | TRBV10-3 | AIRGGGNQPQH
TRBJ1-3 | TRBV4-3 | ASSQEVPGSSGNTIY
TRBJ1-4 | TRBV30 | AWSEYRGLNEKLF
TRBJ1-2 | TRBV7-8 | ASSLRNRGDGYT
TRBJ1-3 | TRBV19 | ASKGTPYGNTIY
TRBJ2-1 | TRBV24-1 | ATSDWGLAGNNEQF
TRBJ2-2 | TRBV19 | ASSIPRQGPRELF
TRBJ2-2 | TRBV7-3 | ASSSTGLAGTGELF
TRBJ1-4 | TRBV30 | AWNGSPRNEKLF
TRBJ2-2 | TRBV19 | ASSILAFGELF
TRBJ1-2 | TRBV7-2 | ASSLVQPYGYT
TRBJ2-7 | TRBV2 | ASSPRDSGYEQY
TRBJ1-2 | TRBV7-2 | ASSLGRGLSYGYT
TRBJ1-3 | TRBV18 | ASSPPSVNTIY
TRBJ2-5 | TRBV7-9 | ASSARAAGLQETQY
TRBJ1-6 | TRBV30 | AWNLGTANSPLH
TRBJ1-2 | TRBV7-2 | ASSSGTGDNGYT
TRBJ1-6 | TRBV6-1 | ASSEGQGVGPLH
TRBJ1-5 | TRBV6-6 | ASRDLLNQPQH
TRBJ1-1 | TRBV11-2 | ASSSPNTEAF
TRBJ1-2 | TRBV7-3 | ASSPTGFYGYT
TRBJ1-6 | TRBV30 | AHRRVNSPLH
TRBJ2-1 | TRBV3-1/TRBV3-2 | ASSQRGAHNEQF
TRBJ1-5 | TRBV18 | ASSPQGRRGQPQH
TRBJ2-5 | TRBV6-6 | ASSYRGGPETQY
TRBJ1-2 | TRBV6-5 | ASRIPGQGAYGYT
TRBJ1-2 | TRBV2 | ASSDLRSYYGYT
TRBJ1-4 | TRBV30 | AWSSGVVYEKLF
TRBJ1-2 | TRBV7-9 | ASSPSTGDGYT
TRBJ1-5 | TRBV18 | ASRAGGSSSNQPQH
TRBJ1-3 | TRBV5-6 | ASSLGDTFSGNTIY
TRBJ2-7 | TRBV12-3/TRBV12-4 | ASSSTYEQY
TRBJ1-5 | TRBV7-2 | ASSLEAGSGNQPQH
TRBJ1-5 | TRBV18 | ASSPRQGGQPQH